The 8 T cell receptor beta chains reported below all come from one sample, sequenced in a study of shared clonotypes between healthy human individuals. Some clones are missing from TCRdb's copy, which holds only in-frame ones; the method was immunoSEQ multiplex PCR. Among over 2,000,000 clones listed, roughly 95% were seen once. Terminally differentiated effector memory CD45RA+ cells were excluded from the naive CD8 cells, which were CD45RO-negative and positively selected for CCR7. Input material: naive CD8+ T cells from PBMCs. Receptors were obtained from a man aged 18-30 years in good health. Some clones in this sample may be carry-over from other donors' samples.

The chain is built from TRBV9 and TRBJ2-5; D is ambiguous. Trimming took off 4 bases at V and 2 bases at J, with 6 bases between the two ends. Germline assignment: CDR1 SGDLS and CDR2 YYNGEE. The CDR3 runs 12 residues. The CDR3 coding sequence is TGTGCCAGCAGCTCGGCTCAAGAGACCCAGTACTTC. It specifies CASSSAQETQYF.

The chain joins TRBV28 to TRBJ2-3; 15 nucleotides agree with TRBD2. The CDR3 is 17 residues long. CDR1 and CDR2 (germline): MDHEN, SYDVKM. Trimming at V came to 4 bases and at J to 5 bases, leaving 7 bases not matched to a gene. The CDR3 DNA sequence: TGTGCCAGCAGTTCCCCCCGGACTAGCGGGAGGGGAGATACGCAGTATTTT. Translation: CASSSPRTSGRGDTQYF.

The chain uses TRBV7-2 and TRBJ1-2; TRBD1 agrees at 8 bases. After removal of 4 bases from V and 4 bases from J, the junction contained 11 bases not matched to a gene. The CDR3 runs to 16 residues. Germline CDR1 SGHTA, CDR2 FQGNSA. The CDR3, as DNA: TGTGCCAGCAGCTCCTTTCCAGGGGGCGGGGGCTATGGCTACACCTTC. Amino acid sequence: CASSSFPGGGGYGYTF.

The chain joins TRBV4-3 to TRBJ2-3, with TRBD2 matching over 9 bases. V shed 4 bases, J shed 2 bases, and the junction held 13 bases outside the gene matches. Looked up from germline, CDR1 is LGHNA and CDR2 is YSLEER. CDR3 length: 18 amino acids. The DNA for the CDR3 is TGCGCCAGCAGCCCCAGGGCACTTGGGACTAGCCCCACAGATACGCAGTATTTT. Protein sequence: CASSPRALGTSPTDTQYF.

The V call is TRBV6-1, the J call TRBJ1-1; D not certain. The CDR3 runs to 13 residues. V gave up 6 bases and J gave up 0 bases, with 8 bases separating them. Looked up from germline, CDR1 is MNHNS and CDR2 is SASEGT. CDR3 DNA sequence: TGTGCCAGCAGGGTATTATTGAACACTGAAGCTTTCTTT. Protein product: CASRVLLNTEAFF.

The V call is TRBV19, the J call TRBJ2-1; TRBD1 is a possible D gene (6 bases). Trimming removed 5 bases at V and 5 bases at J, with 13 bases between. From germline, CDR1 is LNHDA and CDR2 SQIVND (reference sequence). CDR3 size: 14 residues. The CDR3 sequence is CASSYQGQNNEQFF. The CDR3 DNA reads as TGTGCCAGTAGTTATCAGGGGCAAAACAATGAGCAGTTCTTC.

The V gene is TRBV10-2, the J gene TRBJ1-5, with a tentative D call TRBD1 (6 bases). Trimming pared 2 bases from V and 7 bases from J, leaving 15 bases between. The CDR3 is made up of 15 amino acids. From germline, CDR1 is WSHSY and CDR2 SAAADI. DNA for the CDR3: TGCGCCAGCAGTGAGGGGCAGGGGTTCAGACAGCCCCAGCATTTT. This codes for CASSEGQGFRQPQHF.

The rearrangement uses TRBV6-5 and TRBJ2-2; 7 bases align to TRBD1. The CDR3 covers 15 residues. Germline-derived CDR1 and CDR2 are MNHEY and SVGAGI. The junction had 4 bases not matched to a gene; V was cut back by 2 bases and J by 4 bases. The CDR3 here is CASSYDRVGTGELFF. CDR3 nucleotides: TGTGCCAGCAGTTACGACAGGGTGGGCACCGGGGAGCTGTTTTTT.